The rows below give T cell receptor beta chains drawn from one sample of a study of blood T cells in healthy people across ages. TCRdb processed the 5' RACE reads anew with MiXCR; each CDR3 protein has one entry. This table has just under 550,000 distinct CDR3 sequences, around 24% appearing once. These same data were also listed under a study on T cells of mothers and their children.

The material sequenced was blood. These receptors were collected from a boy aged 10-17 years in good health. Each CDR3 is given with its conserved first and last residue. The D gene is left open where the match is weak. Clone size is given for some rows only: seen once, a few or many times, or a class if the clone is expanded.

TRBJ1-2	TRBV5-4	13	few	NA	TGTGCCAGCACCTTCAGCCCGAACTATGGCTACACCTTC	CASTFSPNYGYTF
TRBJ2-5	TRBV5-1	16	few	TRBD1	TGCGCCAGCAGCTTCCCTCCGACAGGGGGTTTAGAGACCCAGTACTTC	CASSFPPTGGLETQYF
TRBJ1-2	TRBV29-1	12	NA	NA	TGCAGCGTTGTTGGGCCCGACAAGGGCTACACCTTC	CSVVGPDKGYTF
TRBJ2-3	TRBV20-1	11	few	NA	TGCAGTGCGGAGAAGACAGATACGCAGTATTTT	CSAEKTDTQYF
TRBJ1-1	TRBV5-1	17	few	TRBD1	TGCGCCAGCAGCTCGCCGAAACAGGGGTTGACGAACACTGAAGCTTTCTTT	CASSSPKQGLTNTEAFF
TRBJ2-5	TRBV4-2	13	many	NA	TGTGCCAGCAGCCAAGGGAGGGAAGAGACCCAGTACTTC	CASSQGREETQYF
TRBJ2-5	TRBV7-2	12	NA	NA	TGTGCCAGCAGCCGACCGACAGAGACCCAGTACTTC	CASSRPTETQYF
TRBJ1-2	TRBV7-9	15	NA	TRBD1	TGTGCCAGCAGCTTATCTAGGGGGCCTAACTATGGCTACACCTTC	CASSLSRGPNYGYTF
TRBJ1-2	TRBV7-2	15	few	NA	TGTGCCAGCAGCCAAAGTCGGGACTCCCCTTATGGCTACACCTTC	CASSQSRDSPYGYTF
TRBJ2-7	TRBV5-6	16	few	TRBD1	TGTGCCAGCAGCTTGGCCACAGGGGGAGAATTGTACGAGCAGTACTTC	CASSLATGGELYEQYF
TRBJ2-7	TRBV3-1	13	few	NA	TGTGCCAGCAGCCAAGATCTTTACTACGAGCAGTACTTC	CASSQDLYYEQYF
TRBJ2-1	TRBV7-2	14	NA	TRBD2	TGTGCCAGCAGCTTGAGGCTAGCGGGACTTGAGCAGTTCTTC	CASSLRLAGLEQFF
TRBJ1-2	TRBV20-1	10	NA	NA	TGCAGTGCTAGAAAAGGCGTCTACACCTTC	CSARKGVYTF
TRBJ2-6	TRBV5-1	16	NA	TRBD2	TGCGCCAGCAGCTTGACTGCGGGAGCTGGGGCCAGCGTCCTGACTTTC	CASSLTAGAGASVLTF
TRBJ2-7	TRBV4-3	17	NA	TRBD2	TGCGCCAGCAGCCAAGAGTCGGCGGGAGTAAGCTCCTACGAGCAGTACTTC	CASSQESAGVSSYEQYF
TRBJ2-1	TRBV7-7	13	NA	NA	TGTGCTAGCAGCCCCGGACTATCCCATGAGCAGTTCTTC	CASSPGLSHEQFF
TRBJ2-5	TRBV2	8	NA	NA	TGTGCCAGCAGTGAATGGTGCTTC	CASSEWCF
TRBJ2-7	TRBV28	14	few	NA	TGTGCCAGCAGTTCGGACGTTTTTGGCTACGAGCAGTACTTC	CASSSDVFGYEQYF
TRBJ1-1	TRBV3-1	15	NA	TRBD1	TGTGCCAGCAGCCCTGCCCTAAGGGGGCTCGCTGAAGCTTTCTTT	CASSPALRGLAEAFF
TRBJ2-7	TRBV29-1	12	few	NA	TGCAGCGTTGAAGATCCCAGGGCAGAGCAGTACTTC	CSVEDPRAEQYF
TRBJ2-3	TRBV7-2	16	many	NA	TGTGCCAGCAGCTTAGACGGCGGGGATAGCACAGATACGCAGTATTTT	CASSLDGGDSTDTQYF
TRBJ2-1	TRBV18	16	NA	NA	TGTGCCAGCTCACCACAGGGTGGTAGGTCCTACAATGAGCAGTTCTTC	CASSPQGGRSYNEQFF